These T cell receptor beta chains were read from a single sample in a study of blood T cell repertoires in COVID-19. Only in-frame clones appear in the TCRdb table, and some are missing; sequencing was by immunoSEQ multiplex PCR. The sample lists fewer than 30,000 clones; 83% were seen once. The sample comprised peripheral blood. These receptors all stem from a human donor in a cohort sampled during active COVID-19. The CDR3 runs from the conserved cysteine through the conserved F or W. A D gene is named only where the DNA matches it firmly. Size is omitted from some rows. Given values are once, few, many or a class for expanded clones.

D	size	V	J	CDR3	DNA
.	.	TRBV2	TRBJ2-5	CASSAGGTAQETQYF	TGTGCCAGCAGTGCGGGGGGCACGGCCCAAGAGACCCAGTACTTC
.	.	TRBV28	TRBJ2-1	CASSLTGIEQFF	TGTGCCAGCAGTCTGACAGGTATTGAGCAGTTCTTC
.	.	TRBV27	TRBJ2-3	CASSSQTRSITDTQYF	TGTGCCAGCAGTTCCCAGACTAGGTCAATCACAGATACGCAGTATTTT
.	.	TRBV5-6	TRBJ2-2	CASSPRTTSNTGELFF	TGTGCCAGCAGCCCTCGAACGACATCCAACACCGGGGAGCTGTTTTTT
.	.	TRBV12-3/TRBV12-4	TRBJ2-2	CASSTEITGELFF	TGTGCCAGCTCGACAGAGATCACCGGGGAGCTGTTTTTT
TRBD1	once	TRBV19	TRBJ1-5	CASSTGQVILTQHF	TGTGCCAGTAGTACGGGACAGGTGATTTTGACCCAGCATTTT
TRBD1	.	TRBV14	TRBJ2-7	CASSQPGQGSSYEQYF	TGTGCCAGCAGCCAACCCGGACAGGGAAGCTCCTACGAGCAGTACTTC
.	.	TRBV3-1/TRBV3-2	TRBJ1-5	CASSQSGLDQPQHF	TGTGCCAGCAGCCAGTCCGGTCTCGATCAGCCCCAGCATTTT
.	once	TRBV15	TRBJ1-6	CATSRDFTGDYNSPLHF	TGTGCCACCAGCAGAGATTTTACAGGCGACTATAATTCACCCCTCCACTTT
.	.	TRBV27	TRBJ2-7	CASSGRGTFYEQYF	TGTGCCAGCAGTGGGAGGGGGACTTTCTACGAGCAGTACTTC
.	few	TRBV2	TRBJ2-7	CASSPPRAESYEQYF	TGTGCCAGCAGTCCCCCCCGAGCGGAGAGCTACGAGCAGTACTTC
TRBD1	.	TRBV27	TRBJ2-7	CASSLWGTGGSEQYF	TGTGCCAGCAGTTTATGGGGGACAGGGGGAAGCGAGCAGTACTTC
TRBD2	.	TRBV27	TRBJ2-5	CASGSGGEGTQYF	TGTGCCAGCGGTTCGGGCGGGGAGGGGACCCAGTACTTC
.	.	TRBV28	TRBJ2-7	CASSRPPEGEQYF	TGTGCCAGCAGTCGACCGCCGGAGGGCGAGCAGTACTTC
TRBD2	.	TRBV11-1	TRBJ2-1	CASSPRTSGVGNEQFF	TGTGCCAGCAGCCCAAGGACTAGCGGGGTTGGGAATGAGCAGTTCTTC
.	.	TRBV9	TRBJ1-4	CASSLDGRDEKLFF	TGTGCCAGCAGCCTGGACGGGAGGGATGAAAAACTGTTTTTT
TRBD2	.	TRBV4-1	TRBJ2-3	CASRRGLAAGDTQYF	TGCGCCAGCAGACGGGGACTAGCGGCCGGAGATACGCAGTATTTT
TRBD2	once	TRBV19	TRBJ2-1	CASSISTSAWNEQFF	TGTGCCAGTAGTATTTCGACTAGCGCATGGAATGAGCAGTTCTTC
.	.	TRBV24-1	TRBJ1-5	CATSDSRGGQPQHF	TGTGCCACCAGTGACAGCAGGGGTGGTCAGCCCCAGCATTTT
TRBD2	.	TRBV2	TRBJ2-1	CASTDLAGPYNEQFF	TGTGCCAGCACTGATCTAGCGGGGCCTTACAATGAGCAGTTCTTC
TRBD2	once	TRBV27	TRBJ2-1	CASSSGTSGYNEQFF	TGTGCCAGCAGTTCCGGGACTAGCGGGTACAATGAGCAGTTCTTC
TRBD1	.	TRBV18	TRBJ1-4	CASSPEGAGEKLFF	TGTGCCAGCTCACCAGAGGGGGCGGGTGAAAAACTGTTTTTT